These 8 T cell receptor beta chains share one sample of origin, sequenced in a study of CD8+ T cells in alopecia areata. RNA extraction was followed by reverse transcription into cDNA, which acted as the sequencing template. The data were produced by immunoSEQ multiplex PCR, yet TCRdb's version contains in-frame clones alone and is incomplete. The sample gives about 150,000 clones, about 60% of which show up once; 5% to 7% is in the top ten. Sequences were derived from CD4+ T cells sorted from blood, sampled at week 0. The receptors were sampled from a human donor with alopecia areata.

The gene calls are TRBV7-2 and TRBJ1-6, with 9 positions matching TRBD1. The germline gives CDR1 SGHTA, CDR2 FQGNSA. CDR3 length: 15 residues. J gave up 6 bases and V 1 base, and 1 base lay outside the gene matches. This chain's CDR3 is CASSLEGQGNSPLHF. The DNA of the CDR3 is TGTGCCAGCAGCTTAGAGGGACAGGGTAATTCACCCCTCCACTTT.

This clone was recorded at least ten times. The chain recombines TRBV7-2 with TRBJ1-6; no definite D call. CDR1 SGHTA and CDR2 FQGNSA come from the germline V gene. CDR3 length: 12 residues. The V end lost 5 bases, the J end lost 9 bases, and 8 bases lay between the germline ends. CDR3 coding DNA: TGTGCCAGCAGCCGCGGTGGTTCACCCCTCCACTTT. This translates into CASSRGGSPLHF.

This rearrangement joins TRBV9 to TRBJ2-7; 7 bases align to TRBD1. The CDR3 extends over 15 amino acids. Trimming cost V 2 bases and J 5 bases; bases outside gene matches: 10. Germline lookup yields CDR1 SGDLS and CDR2 YYNGEE. In DNA, the CDR3 is TGTGCCAGCAGCGTTGACAGGGTCGGTTCCCACGAGCAGTACTTC. It encodes CASSVDRVGSHEQYF.

The chain couples TRBV29-1 to TRBJ1-4; TRBD1 matches 8 bases. CDR1 SQVTM and CDR2 ANQGSEA come from the germline V gene. Trimming removed 7 bases from V and 7 bases from J; junction bases left unmatched: 8. This CDR3 has 13 residues. CDR3 residues: CSAAGQEGEKLFF. In DNA, the CDR3 is TGCAGCGCCGCGGGACAGGAAGGTGAAAAACTGTTTTTT.

V gene TRBV7-9 combines with J gene TRBJ1-1, with D possibly TRBD1 on 5 matching bases. The CDR3 contains 15 residues. Germline CDR1 reads SEHNR; CDR2 reads FQNEAQ (reference sequence). V was clipped by 1 base and J by 1 base, with 10 bases between them. CDR3 nucleotides: TGTGCCAGCAGCTTAGAAAAGGGGTGGAACACTGAAGCTTTCTTT. Its protein product is CASSLEKGWNTEAFF.

The rearrangement joins TRBV7-2 to TRBJ1-5, with no clear D. The ends were cut back, 5 bases at V and 0 bases at J, with 8 bases in the middle. Per the germline V gene, CDR1 is SGHTA and CDR2 is FQGNSA. This CDR3 spans 14 amino acids. The CDR3 sequence is CASSPLNSNQPQHF. In DNA, the CDR3 is TGTGCCAGCAGCCCGCTAAATAGCAATCAGCCCCAGCATTTT.

This chain uses TRBV15 with TRBJ2-5; a weak D match, TRBD1 (6 bases). CDR1 is LNHNV, CDR2 YYDKDF, per germline (reference sequence). V dropped 0 bases and J dropped 3 bases, with 17 bases sitting between them. The CDR3 has 17 residues. CDR3 residues: CATSRDLLTGFEETQYF. The CDR3 DNA is TGTGCCACCAGCAGAGATCTCCTTACAGGGTTCGAAGAGACCCAGTACTTC.

This chain joins TRBV30 and TRBJ2-5; 7 bases match TRBD2. V dropped 0 bases and J dropped 7; count of bases not matched to a gene: 11. Germline CDR1 reads GTSNPN; CDR2 reads SVGIG (reference sequence). This CDR3 has 15 amino acids. The CDR3 spells CAWSVGPGGVGTQYF. In DNA, the CDR3 is TGTGCCTGGAGTGTAGGCCCGGGGGGTGTGGGGACCCAGTACTTC.